This TCR beta chain originates from a study of shared T cell receptors in the human thymus. Looked up from germline, CDR1 is MDHEN and CDR2 is SYDVKM. This CDR3 spans 15 amino acids. Trimming took 0 bases from V and 3 from J; bases not matched to a gene: 3. Sequencing was performed with immunoSEQ multiplex PCR; in TCRdb, only in-frame clones are kept and a portion is missing. The sample yields about 380,000 clones, roughly 94% seen once. This sequence joins TRBV28 and TRBJ2-7; 9 nucleotides align to TRBD2. This clonotype was obtained from a human donor. The sample comprised thymocytes. Here the CDR3 DNA reads TGTGCCAGCAGTTTATGGACTAGCGGTTACTACGAGCAGTACTTC. It is translated as CASSLWTSGYYEQYF.